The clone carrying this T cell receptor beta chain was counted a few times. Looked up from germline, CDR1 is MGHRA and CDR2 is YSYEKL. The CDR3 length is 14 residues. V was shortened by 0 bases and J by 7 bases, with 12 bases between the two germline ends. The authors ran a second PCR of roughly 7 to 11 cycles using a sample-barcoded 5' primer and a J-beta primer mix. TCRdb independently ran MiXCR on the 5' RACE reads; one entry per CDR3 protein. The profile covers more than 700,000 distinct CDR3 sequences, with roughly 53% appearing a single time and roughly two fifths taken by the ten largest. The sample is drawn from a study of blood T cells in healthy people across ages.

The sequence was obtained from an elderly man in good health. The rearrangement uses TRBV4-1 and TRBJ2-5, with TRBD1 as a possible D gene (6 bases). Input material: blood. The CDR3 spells CASSQDLLGGTQYF. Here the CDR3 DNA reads TGCGCCAGCAGCCAAGATTTACTAGGGGGGACCCAGTACTTC.